Below, 26 T cell receptor beta chains from the same sample are listed, as sequenced in a study of T cell repertoires in cytomegalovirus infection. TCRdb processed the reads anew with MiXCR; each CDR3 protein has one entry. This sample has approximately 630,000 distinct CDR3 sequences, with more than 20% found just once. The sequenced sample consisted of CD8+ T cells from PBMCs. The receptors derive from a human donor in good health (CMV status not recorded). Some clones in this sample may be carry-over from other donors' samples.

The J gene is TRBJ1-2, the V gene TRBV7-9; D perhaps matches TRBD1 (6 bases). The CDR3 has 16 residues. CDR1 SEHNR and CDR2 FQNEAQ come from the germline V gene (reference sequence). Trimming removed 2 bases from V and 4 bases from J, with 17 bases in between. CDR3 amino acids: CASSLTILQGRYGYTF. In nucleotides, the CDR3 is TGTGCCAGCAGCTTAACCATCTTACAGGGACGCTATGGCTACACCTTC.

The chain has TRBV6-5 and TRBJ2-7; D is tentatively TRBD1 or TRBD2 (5 bases each). The CDR3 sequence is 14 residues long. Germline V gene data show CDR1 as MNHEY and CDR2 as SVGAGI. V was clipped by 2 bases and J by 0 bases, with 8 bases between them. The CDR3 spells CASSYGTSSYEQYF. The DNA of the CDR3 is TGTGCCAGCAGTTACGGGACCAGCTCCTACGAGCAGTACTTC.

At least ten counts were recorded for this clonotype. The chain uses TRBV29-1 and TRBJ2-1; D is uncertain. The CDR3 consists of 13 residues. Trimming shortened V by 4 bases and J by 0 bases, and 7 bases separated the two germline ends. Germline V gene sequence: CDR1 SQVTM, CDR2 ANQGSEA. The CDR3 DNA reads as TGCAGCGTTGGGGGAAGCTCCTACAATGAGCAGTTCTTC. Translating gives CSVGGSSYNEQFF.

The rearrangement links TRBV6-5 to TRBJ1-1; no clear D gene. Germline assignment: CDR1 MNHEY and CDR2 SVGAGI. The V and J ends lost 3 bases and 4 bases respectively, with 12 bases between them. This CDR3 spans 14 amino acids. DNA for the CDR3: TGTGCCAGCAGTTATTATAGGGTCGGCACTGAAGCTTTCTTT. This gives the protein CASSYYRVGTEAFF.

This rearrangement joins TRBV29-1 to TRBJ2-1, with D possibly matching TRBD2 (5 bases). The germline V gene encodes CDR1 SQVTM and CDR2 ANQGSEA. V lost 5 bases and J lost 0, with 14 bases in between. There are 15 residues in the CDR3. Here the CDR3 DNA reads TGCAGCGTTCTGGACGGGGTCAGCTCCTACAATGAGCAGTTCTTC. It yields the protein CSVLDGVSSYNEQFF.

CDR3 amino acids: CASSSAGGYQPQHF. CDR3 sequence (DNA): TGTGCCAGCAGTTCCGCAGGGGGCTATCAGCCCCAGCATTTT. The V and J genes are TRBV28 and TRBJ1-5, with TRBD1 matching over 8 bases. Trimming cost V 4 bases and J 5 bases; bases outside gene matches: 4. Germline V gene data show CDR1 as MDHEN and CDR2 as SYDVKM. The CDR3 totals 14 residues.

The chain's CDR3 is CASSLVGTGLNSNEQFF. For the CDR3, the DNA is TGTGCCAGCAGCTTAGTCGGGACAGGGTTGAACAGCAATGAGCAGTTCTTC. The chain joins TRBV7-9 to TRBJ2-1; 9 bases map to TRBD1. V dropped 1 base and J dropped 6; count of bases not matched to a gene: 10. CDR1 and CDR2 (germline): SEHNR, FQNEAQ (reference sequence). There are 17 residues in the CDR3.

This clonotype was observed a few times. The chain is built from TRBV19 and TRBJ2-2, with TRBD1 identical over 8 bases. Germline CDR1 and CDR2: LNHDA and SQIVND (reference sequence). CDR3 size: 15 residues. Trimming removed 5 bases from V and 4 bases from J; junction bases left unmatched: 6. The CDR3 DNA reads TGTGCCAGTAGTTGGGGGGACAGGAGCACCGGGGAGCTGTTTTTT. This encodes CASSWGDRSTGELFF. Full variable domain (remainder filled in from reference TRBV19 and TRBJ2-2): DGGITQSPKYLFRKEGQNVTLSCEQNLNHDAMYWYRQDPGQGLRLIYYSQIVNDFQKGDIAEGYSVSREKKESFPLTVTSAQKNPTAFYLCASSWGDRSTGELFFGEGSRLTVL.

This clonotype has a count of ten or more. This chain connects TRBV4-3 to TRBJ1-2, with TRBD1 identical over 8 bases. The CDR3 runs 16 residues. V was clipped by 3 bases and J by 7 bases; unmatched bases: 13. In germline, CDR1 is LGHNA, CDR2 YSLEER. The CDR3 is CASSQGLLTGDRGYTF. DNA for the CDR3: TGCGCCAGCAGCCAGGGTCTTCTGACAGGGGATCGTGGCTACACCTTC.

This clonotype was detected ten times or more. V and J are TRBV6-5 and TRBJ2-1; the D is unclear. Germline lookup yields CDR1 MNHEY and CDR2 SVGAGI. This CDR3 comprises 14 residues. The V end lost 8 bases, the J end lost 6 bases, and 17 bases lay between the germline ends. The CDR3 is CASSSQTTGNEQFF. Written as DNA, the CDR3 is TGTGCCAGCTCGAGCCAGACGACCGGCAATGAGCAGTTCTTC.

This sequence joins TRBV5-5 and TRBJ1-2, with no clear D. Deletions cut 3 bases from V and 0 bases from J, with 6 bases between. The V gene's germline CDR1 is SGHKS and CDR2 YYEKEE (reference sequence). The CDR3 is 13 amino acids. CDR3 nucleotide sequence: TGTGCCAGCAGCTCATCAGCTAACTATGGCTACACCTTC. This gives the protein CASSSSANYGYTF.

This clonotype was detected only a few times. The chain recombines TRBV7-9 with TRBJ2-7; 10 nucleotides line up with TRBD1. This CDR3 spans 14 amino acids. The V segment lost 5 bases and the J segment 4 bases; nucleotides outside the gene matches: 5. Per the germline V gene, CDR1 is SEHNR and CDR2 is FQNEAQ (reference sequence). The CDR3 loop reads CASSVDRGLYEQYV. The CDR3 DNA follows: TGTGCCAGCAGCGTAGACAGGGGGCTATACGAGCAGTACGTC.

This clonotype was seen repeatedly, ten times or more. One junction end disagrees with the germline gene, perhaps due to a read error. The chain employs TRBV7-7 and TRBJ2-2; 7 bases are shared with TRBD2. CDR3 length: 15 amino acids. CDR1 and CDR2 (germline): SSHAT, FNYEAQ (reference sequence). This CDR3 reads CASSLEAGFTGELFF. CDR3 nucleotide sequence: TGTGCTAGCAGCTTAGAAGCGGGATTTACCGGGGAGCTGTTTTTT.

This clonotype has ten or more counts. The chain combines TRBV12-3 or TRBV12-4 with TRBJ1-5, with unresolved D. This CDR3 comprises 16 residues. Between the trimmed V and J ends, which lost 4 bases and 1 base, there was a span of 14 bases. This chain's CDR3 is CASSSSSAASNQPQHF. The CDR3 bases are TGTGCCAGCAGTTCATCGTCGGCGGCGAGCAATCAGCCCCAGCATTTT.

For this clonotype: One base away lies a much larger clone, so this may be a sequencing read error. This chain connects TRBV6-4 to TRBJ2-1; D is possibly TRBD1 (6 bases). Germline values: CDR1 MRHNA, CDR2 SNTAGT. The CDR3 consists of 13 residues. The DNA of the CDR3 is TGTGTCAGCAGTCCATCTAGGGGGAATGAGCAGTTCTTC. It specifies CVSSPSRGNEQFF.

This clonotype was counted between two and nine times. This chain joins TRBV28 and TRBJ2-3, with D perhaps TRBD1 (6 bases). Germline CDR1 reads MDHEN; CDR2 reads SYDVKM. This CDR3 is built from 15 residues. V lost 7 bases and J lost 0, with 14 bases in between. The CDR3 loop reads CASTFRQGSTDTQYF. Written as DNA, the CDR3 is TGTGCCAGCACCTTTCGGCAGGGGAGCACAGATACGCAGTATTTT.

This clonotype was counted ten times or more. V usage is TRBV19 and J usage is TRBJ2-1; 7 nucleotides align to TRBD2. Germline V gene lookup returns CDR1 LNHDA and CDR2 SQIVND (reference sequence). The CDR3 spans 11 residues. The chain's CDR3 is CAGGEIGEQFF. CDR3 coding DNA: TGTGCGGGGGGGGAAATCGGTGAGCAGTTCTTC.

This clonotype appeared a few times. The V and J genes are TRBV19 and TRBJ2-2; D is ambiguous. V gave up 3 bases and J gave up 4 bases, with 6 bases separating them. CDR3 size: 13 residues. Germline lookup yields CDR1 LNHDA and CDR2 SQIVND (reference sequence). CDR3 coding DNA: TGTGCCAGTAGTATTGGCCCCACCGGGGAGCTGTTTTTT. It specifies CASSIGPTGELFF.

V is TRBV20-1 and J is TRBJ2-5; D possibly corresponds to TRBD2 (5 bases). CDR1 is DFQATT, CDR2 SNEGSKA, per germline (reference sequence). The CDR3 has 14 amino acids. Deletions cut 3 bases from V and 5 bases from J, with 16 bases between. The CDR3 sequence is CSARAHGKGETQYF. The CDR3 DNA sequence: TGCAGTGCTAGGGCTCACGGGAAGGGCGAGACCCAGTACTTC.

As regards this clonotype: The CDR3 does not close with the conserved phenylalanine or tryptophan, likely indicating a read error. The V call is TRBV7-9, the J call TRBJ1-1; D gene ambiguous. There are 14 residues in the CDR3. Germline CDR1 SEHNR, CDR2 FQNEAQ (reference sequence). V was trimmed by 8 bases and J by 5 bases, leaving 18 bases between them. CDR3 in amino acids: CASSLEGVGTEAFI. The CDR3 DNA follows: TGTGCCAGCTCTCTGGAGGGAGTTGGTACTGAAGCTTTCATT.

This clonotype was recorded at least ten times. The chain combines TRBV7-6 with TRBJ2-7; D not resolved. Germline assignment: CDR1 SGHVS and CDR2 FNYEAQ. There are 12 residues in the CDR3. Deletions cut 5 bases from V and 2 bases from J, with 7 bases between. The CDR3: CASSHQAYEQYV. For the CDR3, the DNA is TGTGCCAGCAGCCATCAAGCCTACGAGCAGTACGTC.

The chain combines TRBV20-1 with TRBJ1-2; no clear D. Germline CDR1 is DFQATT and CDR2 is SNEGSKA (reference sequence). There are 13 residues in the CDR3. V lost 6 bases and J lost 6, with 17 bases in between. CDR3 DNA sequence: TGCAGTGCAAGAAACCGGTCTCTGGATGGCTACACCTTC. Amino acids: CSARNRSLDGYTF.

CDR3 sequence (DNA): TGTGCCAGCAGTTCCGGACAGGGGGCCAACAATGAGCAGTTCTTC. This translates into CASSSGQGANNEQFF. The chain is built from TRBV12-3 or TRBV12-4 and TRBJ2-1; TRBD1 matches at 11 bases. The CDR3 length is 15 residues. V lost 4 bases, J lost 5 bases, and 4 bases stayed unmatched.

This clonotype was seen repeatedly, ten times or more. This chain connects TRBV7-8 to TRBJ2-3, with unresolved D. The CDR3 length is 14 residues. The germline V and J ends were trimmed by 5 bases and 14 bases, with 23 bases remaining between them. CDR1 is SGHVS, CDR2 FQNEAQ, per germline. The DNA for the CDR3 is TGTGCCAGCAGCCAAGGATTTCCGGAGACCAATCCGTATTTT. Encoded protein: CASSQGFPETNPYF.

The chain employs TRBV12-3 or TRBV12-4 and TRBJ1-2; D possibly corresponds to TRBD1 (5 bases). V shed 2 bases and J shed 4 bases, with 14 bases lying between them. This CDR3 has 15 residues. The CDR3 reads CASSLYWGAGYGYTF. The CDR3 DNA follows: TGTGCCAGCAGTTTATACTGGGGCGCTGGCTATGGCTACACCTTC.

Many counts were recorded for this clonotype. The gene calls are TRBV19 and TRBJ2-5; D uncertain. Trimming pared 3 bases from V and 1 base from J, leaving 9 bases between. The CDR3 runs 14 residues. Germline V gives CDR1 LNHDA, CDR2 SQIVND (reference sequence). In DNA, the CDR3 is TGTGCCAGTAGTATCGTACATTCCCAAGAGACCCAGTACTTC. Translation gives CASSIVHSQETQYF.